The T cell receptor beta chain under discussion was sequenced for a study of T cell repertoires in cytomegalovirus infection. Study-level background: From public TCR beta signatures came an indication of both CMV infection and matching HLA type.

Overall study results and limits: Of the TCR beta families, the public ones yielded a cumulative frequency that identified carriers of CMV plus the relevant HLA. HLA-C-restricted CMV clonotypes gave the most frequent clonotype in two of eight donors.

This clonotype was recorded many times. The antigen remains undetermined. TCRdb reprocessed the reads with MiXCR, giving one entry per CDR3 protein. The data contain just under 550,000 distinct CDR3 sequences, roughly 29% of them singletons. The receptor was isolated from a human donor in good health (CMV status not recorded). Some clones in this sample may be carry-over from other donors' samples. The sample taken for sequencing was PBMCs.

CDR3 protein: CASSDGQGTETQYF. DNA for the CDR3: TGTGCCAGCAGCGATGGACAGGGAACAGAGACCCAGTACTTC. The rearrangement links TRBV7-2 to TRBJ2-5, with 8 bases that match TRBD1. The CDR3 has 14 amino acids. The V and J ends lost 5 bases and 4 bases, in that order; junction bases with no gene match: 6. Germline V gene sequence: CDR1 SGHTA, CDR2 FQGNSA.